Listed below are T cell receptor beta chains from one sample, sequenced in a study of T cells in Graves' hyperthyroidism and ophthalmopathy. TCRdb used MiXCR to reprocess the multiplex PCR reads, holding one entry per CDR3 protein. This sample has about 360,000 distinct CDR3 sequences, with 13% found just once. The specimen sequenced was blood. All receptors come from a woman under 30 with Graves' hyperthyroidism. The CDR3 runs from the conserved cysteine through the conserved F or W. D genes are given only for firm matches. Not every row has a clone size; where given, it reads once, few, many or a size class.

TRBJ2-3 . TRBV7-8 many TGTGCCAGCAGCTTAAGTTGGGGAACAGATACGCAGTATTTT CASSLSWGTDTQYF
TRBJ1-2 TRBD1 TRBV28 many TGTGCCAGCAGTCTCATCGGACAGGGGGCTTTTCTCTACACCTTC CASSLIGQGAFLYTF
TRBJ2-3 TRBD2 TRBV27 many TGTGCCAGCAAAGGTAGCGGGAGGGCCATCAGCACAGATACGCAGTATTTT CASKGSGRAISTDTQYF
TRBJ1-4 TRBD1 TRBV12-3/TRBV12-4 many TGTGCCAGCAGTTTGGGTGATGGGGACAGGGGGCTTCTGGTCGGGGAAAAACTGTTTTTT CASSLGDGDRGLLVGEKLFF
TRBJ2-3 TRBD2 TRBV6-1 . TGTGCCAGCAGAGCGGCTCTAGCGGGGGGTCGGATAGATACGCAGTATTTT CASRAALAGGRIDTQYF
TRBJ2-2 . TRBV3-1 few TGTGCCAGCAGCCAAGGAAAGGCGAGGTCGGGACCGTTTTTT CASSQGKARSGPFF
TRBJ2-1 . TRBV6-1 . TGTGCCAGCAGTGATCGCCCATCGGGTCGCCATAAGCAGTTCTTC CASSDRPSGRHKQFF
TRBJ2-3 TRBD2 TRBV4-3 many TGCGCCAGCAGCCAAGATTACCTAGCGGGACGCACAGATACGCAGTATTTT CASSQDYLAGRTDTQYF
TRBJ2-7 . TRBV5-1 . TGCGCCAGCAGCCTAAGCGCGGGGCCCACCTACGAGCAGTACTTC CASSLSAGPTYEQYF
TRBJ1-5 . TRBV5-5 many TGTGCCAGCAGCTTGGTGCCAGGGAATCAGCCCCAGCATTTT CASSLVPGNQPQHF
TRBJ1-6 . TRBV5-6 . TGTGCCAGCAGCTTGGAGGCCGCAGGTAGTAATTCACCCCTCCACTTT CASSLEAAGSNSPLHF
TRBJ2-7 . TRBV7-9 many TGTGCCAGCAGCCCCCCGCTTGGGTACGAGCAGTACTTC CASSPPLGYEQYF
TRBJ2-1 . TRBV20-1 many TGCAGTGCAAATCGGGACACGACCTACAATGAGCAGTTCTTC CSANRDTTYNEQFF
TRBJ2-7 TRBD2 TRBV19 many TGTGCCAGTAGCAACCTCGGACTAGCTGGGTACGAGCAGTACTTC CASSNLGLAGYEQYF
TRBJ1-6 . TRBV25-1 . TGTGCCAGCAGTGTTAGTTTGGGGGCGAATTCACCCCTCCACTTT CASSVSLGANSPLHF
TRBJ1-5 . TRBV4-1 few TGCGCCAGCAGCCATGGTTGGAATCAGCCCCAGCATTTT CASSHGWNQPQHF
TRBJ1-5 TRBD1 TRBV7-8 many TGTGCCAGCAGCTTAGCGGACAGGGACCTTAATCAGCCCCAGCATTTT CASSLADRDLNQPQHF
TRBJ2-3 . TRBV11-3 many TGTGCCAGCAGCTTAGATGAGGGGGATACGCAGTATTTT CASSLDEGDTQYF
TRBJ2-3 . TRBV6-2/TRBV6-3 many TGTGCCAGCAGCACCCTAGACTTTACGCAGTATTTT CASSTLDFTQYF
TRBJ1-2 . TRBV27 few TGTGCCAGCAGTTTAGGGTGGGGGCAAGGGCGCCTATATGGCTACACCTTC CASSLGWGQGRLYGYTF
TRBJ1-1 . TRBV28 . TGTGCCAGCAGAATCGGGCTGCCGCGACTCTCCACTGAAGCTTTCTTT CASRIGLPRLSTEAFF
TRBJ1-5 . TRBV6-1 many TGTGCCAGCAGTGGGACCACTAAACAGAGAGTCTATTCCAATCAGCCCCAGCATTTT CASSGTTKQRVYSNQPQHF
TRBJ1-5 . TRBV6-5 many TGTGCCAGCAGTTACGTCGGGATCAATCAGCCCCAGCATTTT CASSYVGINQPQHF
TRBJ2-5 TRBD1 TRBV2 many TGTGCCAGCAGTTCGGATACCGGGACAGGGAAGGATGAGACCCAGTACTTC CASSSDTGTGKDETQYF
TRBJ2-2 TRBD1 TRBV12-3/TRBV12-4 many TGTGCCAGCAGTCGACAGGGGAACACCGGGGAGCTGTTTTTT CASSRQGNTGELFF
TRBJ2-3 . TRBV20-1 many TGCAGTGCTAGGGTCAGTAGACCAGATACGCAGTATTTT CSARVSRPDTQYF
TRBJ1-4 TRBD1 TRBV12-3/TRBV12-4 many TGTGCCAGCAGTTTAGTAGGATACGGGACAGAGAAACTGTTTTTT CASSLVGYGTEKLFF
TRBJ2-3 . TRBV7-6 few TGTGCCAGCAGCTCTCCCTCGGGGCCTCTCTTAGATACGCAGTATTTT CASSSPSGPLLDTQYF
TRBJ1-5 . TRBV15 . TGTGCCACCAGCTTTTTGGCGAACGGCAATCAGCCCCAGCATTTT CATSFLANGNQPQHF
TRBJ2-1 . TRBV12-3/TRBV12-4 many TGTGCCAGCAGTTTGACTAGGGGCAATGAGCAGTTCTTC CASSLTRGNEQFF
TRBJ1-2 TRBD1 TRBV7-9 many TGTGCCAGCAGCGTTACAGGGGCCCCCTATGGCTACACCTTC CASSVTGAPYGYTF
TRBJ1-2 TRBD1 TRBV5-1 many TGCGCCAGCAGCTGGTCGTCCCGGGACAGGGGTGAAGGCTATGGCTACACCTTC CASSWSSRDRGEGYGYTF
TRBJ2-7 . TRBV24-1 few TGTGCCACCAGTGATCCGAGGACGGGGAACTCCTACGAGCAGTACTTC CATSDPRTGNSYEQYF
TRBJ2-2 TRBD2 TRBV4-1 . TGCGCCAGCAGCCAGCAACTAGGACTAGCGGGAGGCCGCACCGGGGAGCTGTTTTTT CASSQQLGLAGGRTGELFF
TRBJ2-2 . TRBV7-2 many TGTGCCAGCAGCTTTTACGGCGGGGAGCTGTTTTTT CASSFYGGELFF
TRBJ2-5 TRBD2 TRBV11-2 . TGTGCCAGCAGCTTAGGGCGGAGCGGGAGGGTAGAAGAGACCCAGTACTTC CASSLGRSGRVEETQYF
TRBJ2-1 TRBD2 TRBV5-1 many TGCGCCAGCAGCTCTGAACTAGCGCGCTACAATGAGCAGTTCTTC CASSSELARYNEQFF
TRBJ2-1 TRBD2 TRBV2 . TGTGCCAGCAGTGAAGCGCTGGGGGGGAGCTCCTACAATGAGCAGTTCTTC CASSEALGGSSYNEQFF
TRBJ2-2 TRBD1 TRBV19 many TGTGCCAGTAACCCGGGACAGGGAGACACCGGGGAGCTGTTTTTT CASNPGQGDTGELFF
TRBJ2-3 . TRBV6-5 many TGTGCCAGCAGTTACTCTTACGGGGGGCCTAGCACAGATACGCAGTATTTT CASSYSYGGPSTDTQYF
TRBJ1-3 . TRBV28 many TGTGCCAGCAGTTTAAGTAGATCAGGTGGTGGAAACACCATATATTTT CASSLSRSGGGNTIYF
TRBJ1-1 TRBD1 TRBV5-6 . TGTGCCAGCAGCCCCCGGGAGACAGGGTGGAACACTGAAGCTTTCTTT CASSPRETGWNTEAFF
TRBJ2-5 . TRBV7-9 . TGTGCCAGCAGCTTAGTCGTCGGTCTAGAGACCCAGTACTTC CASSLVVGLETQYF
TRBJ2-1 TRBD1 TRBV19 . TGTGCCAGTAGCGCCCCCCGGGACAGGGGTAATGAGCAGTTCTTC CASSAPRDRGNEQFF
TRBJ2-1 TRBD2 TRBV7-8 many TGTGCCAGCGGTATAGCGGGAGGGGCCAATGAGCAGTTCTTC CASGIAGGANEQFF
TRBJ1-5 . TRBV6-1 many TGTGCCAGCACTGACAATCAGCCCCAGCATTTT CASTDNQPQHF
TRBJ2-1 TRBD2 TRBV20-1 once TGCAGTGCTGCTAGCGGGAGGGGGCCCTACAATGAGCAGTTCTTC CSAASGRGPYNEQFF